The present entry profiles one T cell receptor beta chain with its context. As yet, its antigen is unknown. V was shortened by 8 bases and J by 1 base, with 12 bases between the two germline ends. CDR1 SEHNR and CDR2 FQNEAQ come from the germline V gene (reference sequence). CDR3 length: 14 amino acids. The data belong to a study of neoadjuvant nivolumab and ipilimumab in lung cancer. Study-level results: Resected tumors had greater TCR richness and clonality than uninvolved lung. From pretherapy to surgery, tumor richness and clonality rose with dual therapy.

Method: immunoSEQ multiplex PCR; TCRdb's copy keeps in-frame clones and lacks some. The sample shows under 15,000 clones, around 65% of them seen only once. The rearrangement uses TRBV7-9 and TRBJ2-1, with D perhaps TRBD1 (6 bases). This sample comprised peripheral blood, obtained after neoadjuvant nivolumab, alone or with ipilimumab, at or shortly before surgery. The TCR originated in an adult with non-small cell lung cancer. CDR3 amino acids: CASEGDESYNEQFF. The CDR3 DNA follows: TGTGCCAGCGAGGGGGACGAGTCCTACAATGAGCAGTTCTTC.